The T cell receptor (beta chain) under discussion was sequenced for a study of T cell clonotyping in hematopoietic cell transplantation. Measured with immunoSEQ multiplex PCR; TCRdb has only the in-frame clones, and not every one. This table holds fewer than 70,000 clones, about 94% found once. As for this clone: Its antigen remains unidentified.

Germline lookup yields CDR1 MDHEN and CDR2 SYDVKM. The CDR3 loop spans 14 amino acids. The ends lost 5 bases at V and 5 bases at J; junction bases unmatched: 5. Broader study findings: Few recipient clonotypes overlapped donors; over 95% were de novo at given depth. After transplant, recipient diversity fell while pathologically expanded clonotypes grew through day 180. Without cell sorting, CD4 versus CD8 contributions remain unresolved. Higher Inverse Simpson Index values in graft donor and pretransplant recipient predicted broader posttransplant TCR diversity.

Source material: peripheral blood mononuclear cells. The chain recombines TRBV28 with TRBJ1-2; TRBD1 matches at 10 bases. The TCR originated in a man between 45 and 60 years old in good health. Some clones in this sample may be carry-over from other donors' samples. This CDR3 is CASSPPGQGYGYTF. The DNA for the CDR3 is TGTGCCAGCAGTCCCCCGGGACAGGGGTATGGCTACACCTTC.